This T cell receptor (beta chain) was identified during a study of blood T cells in healthy people across ages (dated by TCRdb to 2013 to 2016). In the study overall: Template switching captured roughly one uniquely barcoded TCR beta cDNA molecule per two T cells in model experiments. The study measured age-related changes in TCR beta repertoire diversity using deep sequencing normalized with unique cDNA molecular identifiers. Four age groups were formed from the donors: young (average roughly 15 years), middle-aged (approximately 40), aged (about 62) and long-lived (82). To avoid experimental bias, donors of different ages were spread randomly across the sequencing lanes. For two donors (one aged 18 to 29 and one aged 80 or older), the study analyzed two additional independent replicas of 1 million unique cDNA reads from the same blood draw.

The receptor library was made with 5' RACE. The run used an Illumina HiSeq 2500. A second roughly 7 to 12 cycle PCR used a sample-barcoded 5' primer and a J-beta primer mix. A template-switch 5' adaptor carrying 12 random nucleotides introduced a unique molecular identifier onto each TCR beta cDNA molecule. Each sample yielded at least 3 million CDR3-containing paired-end reads. First-strand cDNA synthesis was performed from all RNA using the Mint cDNA synthesis kit, with priming by a TRBC-specific oligonucleotide. Following uracil-DNA glycosylase treatment, a first 18-cycle PCR with universal primers M1SS and BC2_uni_R was performed on all cDNA. The authors processed their data as follows. For normalization, 1 million high-quality reads, each with a distinct molecular identifier, were randomly selected from each sample. Instead of being binned into consensus sequences, reads with shared molecular identifiers were discarded. MiTCR, run with a Q25 quality threshold and the strictest error-elimination algorithm, handled CDR3 identification, clonotype clustering and error correction. A nonparametric unseen species model with Euler transformation was used to estimate lower-bound total TCR beta diversity. TCRdb reprocessing: public reads trimmed at Q25 with fastp, clones called with MiXCR, in-frame beta chains kept. Rows merge per CDR3 protein into single entries with the most common DNA and genes. The V and J calls shown here were made by TCRdb, not taken from the authors' results. The sample data list some 320,000 distinct CDR3 sequences, and 27% of these were observed just once. Clones ranked in the top ten supply over 25% of the sample.

From the germline V gene, CDR1 is MNHEY and CDR2 is SVGEGT. V sheds 2 bases and J sheds 3 bases, leaving 17 bases between their ends. Reading from cysteine to phenylalanine, the CDR3 counts 17 amino acids. Just CDR3 DNA is preserved here, 51 bases in frame from base 1. Findings and caveats that apply to the study as a whole: Total diversity estimates from one million sequenced T cells were considered lower bounds and underestimates. Because donor CMV infection status was unknown, age-related changes in expanded clonotypes were potentially confounded. Compared with the aged group, the long-lived group had more naive CD4+ T cells, fewer expanded clones and increased TCR diversity, suggesting age selection. As age increased, observed TCR beta diversity per million T cells dropped in a roughly linear way, and a significant reduction was already evident by age 40. Since profiling was done on bulk unsorted PBMCs, naive and antigen-experienced compartments could not be conclusively compared. There was a strong correlation between observed TCR beta diversity and the percentage of naive T cells measured by flow cytometry.

On this clonotype: Its antigen is currently not known. No base quality information exists; no much larger clone differs at one position.

Donors were around 37 systemically healthy Caucasian individuals from Russia aged roughly 6 to 100 years. Ten milliliters of peripheral blood were drawn from each donor into EDTA-treated Vacutainer tubes. Ficoll-Paque density-gradient centrifugation was used to isolate PBMCs, with at least 7 million obtained per sample. Total RNA, at least 6 micrograms per sample, was extracted from PBMCs with Trizol reagent. For every donor, an aliquot of PBMCs went through flow cytometry to measure the percentages of naive CD45RAhigh/CD27high T cells. The TCR comes from a woman in her 70s in good health. Recombination connected TRBV6-2 or TRBV6-3 to TRBJ1-5, with TRBD1 tentatively as D gene (5 bases match). The sample was blood. The nucleotides read TGTGCCAGCAGTTACGATCCCCGTCGGGGGACCAATCAGCCCCAGCATTTT. Its amino acids are CASSYDPRRGTNQPQHF.